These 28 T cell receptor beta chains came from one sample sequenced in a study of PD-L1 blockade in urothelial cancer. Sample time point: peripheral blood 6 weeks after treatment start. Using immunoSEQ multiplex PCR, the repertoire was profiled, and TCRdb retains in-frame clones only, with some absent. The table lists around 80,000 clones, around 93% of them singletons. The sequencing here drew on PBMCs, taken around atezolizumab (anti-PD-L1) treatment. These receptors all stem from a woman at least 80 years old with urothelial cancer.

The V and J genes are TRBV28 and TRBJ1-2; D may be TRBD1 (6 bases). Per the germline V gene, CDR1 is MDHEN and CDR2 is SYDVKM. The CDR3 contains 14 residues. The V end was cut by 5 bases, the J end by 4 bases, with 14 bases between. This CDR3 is CASSKSGTFYGYTF. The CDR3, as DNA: TGTGCCAGCAGTAAATCCGGGACATTCTATGGCTACACCTTC.

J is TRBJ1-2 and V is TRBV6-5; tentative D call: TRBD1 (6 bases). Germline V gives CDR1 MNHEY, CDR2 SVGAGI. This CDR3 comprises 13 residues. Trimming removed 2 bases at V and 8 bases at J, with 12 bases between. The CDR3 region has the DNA TGTGCCAGCAGTTACGGGTCGGGGGGCGGCTACACCTTC. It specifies CASSYGSGGGYTF.

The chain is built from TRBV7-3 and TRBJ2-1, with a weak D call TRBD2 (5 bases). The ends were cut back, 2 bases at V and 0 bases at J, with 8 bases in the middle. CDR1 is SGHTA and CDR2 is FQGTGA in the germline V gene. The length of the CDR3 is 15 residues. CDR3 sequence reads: CASSLAGDSYNEQFF. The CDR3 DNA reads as TGTGCCAGCAGCTTAGCGGGCGACTCCTACAATGAGCAGTTCTTC.

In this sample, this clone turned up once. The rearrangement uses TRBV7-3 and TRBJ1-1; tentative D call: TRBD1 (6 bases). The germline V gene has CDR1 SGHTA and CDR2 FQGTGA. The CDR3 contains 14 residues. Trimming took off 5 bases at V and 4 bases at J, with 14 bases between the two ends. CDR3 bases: TGTGCCAGCAGCCCACAGGGTCTGGGCACTGAAGCTTTCTTT. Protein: CASSPQGLGTEAFF.

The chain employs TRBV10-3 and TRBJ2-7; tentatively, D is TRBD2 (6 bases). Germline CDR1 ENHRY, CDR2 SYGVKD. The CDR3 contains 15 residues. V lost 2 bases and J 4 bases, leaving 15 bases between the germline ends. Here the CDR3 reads CAISERDSAGYEQYF. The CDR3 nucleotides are TGTGCCATCAGTGAGAGGGACTCCGCCGGGTACGAGCAGTACTTC.

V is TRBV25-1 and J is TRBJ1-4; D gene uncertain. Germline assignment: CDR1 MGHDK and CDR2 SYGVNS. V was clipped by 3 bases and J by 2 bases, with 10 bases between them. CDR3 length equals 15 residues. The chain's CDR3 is CASSDTVATNEKLFF. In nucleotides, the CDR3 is TGTGCCAGCAGTGATACAGTGGCGACTAATGAAAAACTGTTTTTT.

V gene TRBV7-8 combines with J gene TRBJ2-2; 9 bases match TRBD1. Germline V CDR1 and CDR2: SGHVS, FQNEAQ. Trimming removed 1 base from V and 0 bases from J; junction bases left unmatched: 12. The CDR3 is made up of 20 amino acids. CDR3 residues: CASSLVDLGQGMANTGELFF. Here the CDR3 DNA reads TGTGCCAGCAGCTTAGTGGACCTGGGACAGGGAATGGCGAACACCGGGGAGCTGTTTTTT. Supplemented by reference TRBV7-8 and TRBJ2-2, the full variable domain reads GAGVSQSPRYKVAKRGQDVALRCDPISGHVSLFWYQQALGQGPEFLTYFQNEAQLDKSGLPSDRFFAERPEGSVSTLKIQRTQQEDSAVYLCASSLVDLGQGMANTGELFFGEGSRLTVL.

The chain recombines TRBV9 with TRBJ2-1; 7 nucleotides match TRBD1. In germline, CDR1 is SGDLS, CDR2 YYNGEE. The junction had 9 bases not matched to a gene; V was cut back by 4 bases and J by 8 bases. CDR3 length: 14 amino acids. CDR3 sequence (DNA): TGTGCCAGCAGCTTGAACACAGGGGTGGATGAGCAGTTCTTC. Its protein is CASSLNTGVDEQFF.

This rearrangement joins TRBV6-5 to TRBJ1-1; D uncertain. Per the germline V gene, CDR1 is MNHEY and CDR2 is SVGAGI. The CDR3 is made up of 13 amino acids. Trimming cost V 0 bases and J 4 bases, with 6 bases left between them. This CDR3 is CASSYSRGTEAFF. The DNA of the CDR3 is TGTGCCAGCAGTTACTCGCGGGGCACTGAAGCTTTCTTT.

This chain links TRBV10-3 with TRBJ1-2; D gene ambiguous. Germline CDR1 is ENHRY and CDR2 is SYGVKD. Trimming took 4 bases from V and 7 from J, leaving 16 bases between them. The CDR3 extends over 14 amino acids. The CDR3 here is CAISGSRTGSGYTF. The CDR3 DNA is TGTGCCATCAGTGGCTCACGGACCGGGAGTGGCTACACCTTC.

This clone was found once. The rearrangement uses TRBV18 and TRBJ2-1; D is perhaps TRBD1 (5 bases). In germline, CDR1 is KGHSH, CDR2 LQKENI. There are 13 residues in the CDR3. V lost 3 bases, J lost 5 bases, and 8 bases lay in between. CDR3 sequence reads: CASSPKTDNEQFF. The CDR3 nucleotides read TGTGCCAGCTCACCTAAGACAGACAATGAGCAGTTCTTC.

In DNA form, the CDR3 reads TGTGCCAGCAGCTTACGGGGTAGCGGGAGACCCTCCTACGAGCAGTACTTC. Protein sequence: CASSLRGSGRPSYEQYF. This chain joins TRBV7-3 and TRBJ2-7; 9 bases are shared with TRBD2. With V trimmed by 2 bases and J by 0 bases, 8 bases remained unmatched. This CDR3 spans 17 amino acids. The germline CDR1 and CDR2 sequences are SGHTA and FQGTGA.

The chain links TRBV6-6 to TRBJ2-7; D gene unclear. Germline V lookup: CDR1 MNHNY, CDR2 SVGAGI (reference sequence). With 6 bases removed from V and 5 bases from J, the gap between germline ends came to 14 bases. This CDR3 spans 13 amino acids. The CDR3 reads CASRGRRDNEQYF. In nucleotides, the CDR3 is TGTGCCAGCAGGGGTCGAAGAGACAACGAGCAGTACTTC.

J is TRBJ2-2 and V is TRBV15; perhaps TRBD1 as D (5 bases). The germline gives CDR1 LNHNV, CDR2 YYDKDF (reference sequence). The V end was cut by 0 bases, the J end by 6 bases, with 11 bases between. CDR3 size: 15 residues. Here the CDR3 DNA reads TGTGCCACCAGCAGAGATCGGGTAGGGGCCGGGGAGCTGTTTTTT. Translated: CATSRDRVGAGELFF.

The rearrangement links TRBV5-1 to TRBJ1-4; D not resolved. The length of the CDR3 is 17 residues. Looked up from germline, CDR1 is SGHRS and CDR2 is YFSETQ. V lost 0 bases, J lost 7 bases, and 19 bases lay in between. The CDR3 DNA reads TGCGCCAGCAGCTTGGATAGTGGGAGCTCAGCTACTGAAAAACTGTTTTTT. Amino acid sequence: CASSLDSGSSATEKLFF.

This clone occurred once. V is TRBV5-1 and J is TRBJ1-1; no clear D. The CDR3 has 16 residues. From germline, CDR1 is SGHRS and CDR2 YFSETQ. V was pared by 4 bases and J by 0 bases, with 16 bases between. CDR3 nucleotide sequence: TGCGCCAGCAGCCTGCGTCCCGCGGTCATGAACACTGAAGCTTTCTTT. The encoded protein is CASSLRPAVMNTEAFF.

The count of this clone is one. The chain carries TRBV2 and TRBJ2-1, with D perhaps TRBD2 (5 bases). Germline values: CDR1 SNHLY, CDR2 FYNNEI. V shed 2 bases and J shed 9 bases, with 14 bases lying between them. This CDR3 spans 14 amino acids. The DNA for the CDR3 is TGTGCCAGCAGTGAAAATGCGGGTAAGGGTGAGCAGTTCTTC. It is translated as CASSENAGKGEQFF.

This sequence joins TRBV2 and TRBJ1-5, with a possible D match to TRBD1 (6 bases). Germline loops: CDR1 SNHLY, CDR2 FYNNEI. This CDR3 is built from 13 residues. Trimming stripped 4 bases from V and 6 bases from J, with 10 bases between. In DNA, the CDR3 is TGTGCCAGCAGTGGTTCAGGGGTTCAGCCCCAGCATTTT. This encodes CASSGSGVQPQHF.

The CDR3 DNA sequence: TGTGCCAGCAAGACTAGCTCCCTGAATGAGCAGTTCTTC. This encodes CASKTSSLNEQFF. The chain is built from TRBV7-2 and TRBJ2-1; 7 nucleotides match TRBD2. V lost 7 bases and J lost 7; bases outside the gene matches: 7. This CDR3 has 13 amino acids. From germline, CDR1 is SGHTA and CDR2 FQGNSA.

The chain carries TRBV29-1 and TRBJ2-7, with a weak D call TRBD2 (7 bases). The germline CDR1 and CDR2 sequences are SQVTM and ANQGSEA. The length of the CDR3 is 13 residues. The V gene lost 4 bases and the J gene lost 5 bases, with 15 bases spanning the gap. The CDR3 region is CSVVGGGGNEQYF. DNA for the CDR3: TGCAGCGTTGTGGGTGGCGGGGGCAACGAGCAGTACTTC.

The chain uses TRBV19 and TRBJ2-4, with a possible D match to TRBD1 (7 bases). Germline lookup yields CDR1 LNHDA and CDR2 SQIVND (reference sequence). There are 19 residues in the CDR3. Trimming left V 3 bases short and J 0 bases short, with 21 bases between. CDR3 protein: CASSIRQGGNFLAKNIQYF. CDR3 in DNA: TGTGCCAGTAGTATCAGGCAGGGGGGAAATTTTTTAGCCAAAAACATTCAGTACTTC.

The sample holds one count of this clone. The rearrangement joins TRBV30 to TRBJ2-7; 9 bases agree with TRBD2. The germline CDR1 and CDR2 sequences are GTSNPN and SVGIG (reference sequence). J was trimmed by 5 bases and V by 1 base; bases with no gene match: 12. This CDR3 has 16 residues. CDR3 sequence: CAWSASRSGRRHEQYF. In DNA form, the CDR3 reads TGTGCCTGGAGTGCTTCCCGTAGCGGGAGACGCCACGAGCAGTACTTC.

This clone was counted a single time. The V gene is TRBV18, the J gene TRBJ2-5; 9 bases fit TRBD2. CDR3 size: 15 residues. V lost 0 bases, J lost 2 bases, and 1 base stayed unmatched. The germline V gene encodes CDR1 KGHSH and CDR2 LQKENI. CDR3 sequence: CASSPPSGGQETQYF. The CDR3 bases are TGTGCCAGCTCACCACCCAGCGGGGGGCAAGAGACCCAGTACTTC.

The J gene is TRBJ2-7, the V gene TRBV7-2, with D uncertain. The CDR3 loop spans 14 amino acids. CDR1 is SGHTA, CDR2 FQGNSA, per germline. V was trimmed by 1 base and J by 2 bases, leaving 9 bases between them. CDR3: CASSLGGSTYEQYF. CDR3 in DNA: TGTGCCAGCAGCTTAGGCGGTTCTACCTACGAGCAGTACTTC. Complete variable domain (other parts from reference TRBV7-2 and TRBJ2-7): GAGVSQSPSNKVTEKGKDVELRCDPISGHTALYWYRQSLGQGLEFLIYFQGNSAPDKSGLPSDRFSAERTGGSVSTLTIQRTQQEDSAVYLCASSLGGSTYEQYFGPGTRLTVT.

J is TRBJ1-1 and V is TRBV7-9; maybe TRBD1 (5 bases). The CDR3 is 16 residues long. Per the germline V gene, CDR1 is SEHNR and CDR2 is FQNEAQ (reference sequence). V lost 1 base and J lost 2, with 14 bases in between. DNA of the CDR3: TGTGCCAGCAGCTTAGACTGGGGGACTTATAACACTGAAGCTTTCTTT. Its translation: CASSLDWGTYNTEAFF.

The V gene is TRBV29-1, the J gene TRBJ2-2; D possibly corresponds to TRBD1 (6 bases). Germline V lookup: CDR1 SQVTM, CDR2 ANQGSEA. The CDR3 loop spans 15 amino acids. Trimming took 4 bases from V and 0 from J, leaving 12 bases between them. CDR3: CSVADRLANTGELFF. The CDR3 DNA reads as TGCAGCGTTGCCGACAGGCTTGCGAACACCGGGGAGCTGTTTTTT.

The CDR3 spells CAWRSRGGRGSPLHF. The CDR3 DNA is TGTGCCTGGAGATCCCGCGGGGGGCGCGGATCACCCCTCCACTTT. This chain joins TRBV30 and TRBJ1-6; D is perhaps TRBD1 (6 bases). The CDR3 totals 15 residues. V was cut by 3 bases and J by 10 bases, with 19 bases left in between. Germline V gene lookup returns CDR1 GTSNPN and CDR2 SVGIG (reference sequence).

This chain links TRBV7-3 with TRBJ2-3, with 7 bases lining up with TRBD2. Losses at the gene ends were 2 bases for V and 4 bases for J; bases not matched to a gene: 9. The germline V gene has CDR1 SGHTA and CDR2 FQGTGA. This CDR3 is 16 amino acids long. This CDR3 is CASSLSGGSGSDTQYF. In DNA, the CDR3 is TGTGCCAGCAGCTTATCTGGCGGGAGTGGGTCAGATACGCAGTATTTT.